This TCR beta chain comes out of a study of T cells in localized non-small cell lung cancer. The study's findings and limits: There was higher T cell clonality in uninvolved adjacent lung than in tumor, and it was highest there. Sequencing was limited to one tumor region, leaving the possibility of heterogeneity open.

Clones were read by immunoSEQ multiplex PCR, and TCRdb kept only the in-frame ones, dropping some. In the table there are over 45,000 clones, 60% to 85% of which are singletons. Worth noting for this clone: As yet, its antigen is unknown.

Trimming pared 2 bases from V and 1 base from J, leaving 5 bases between. Germline V gene data show CDR1 as MNHNS and CDR2 as SASEGT. The CDR3 covers 13 residues. Sample: peripheral blood, taken before any cancer treatment. This TCR came from a man aged 40 to 70 with stage I squamous cell lung carcinoma. The V and J genes are TRBV6-1 and TRBJ1-1; no firm D call. The CDR3 loop is CASSELRNTEAFF. The CDR3 bases are TGTGCCAGCAGTGAACTCAGGAACACTGAAGCTTTCTTT.